These 4 T cell receptor beta chains originate from one sample sequenced in a study of Graves' ophthalmopathy and Graves' hyperthyroidism. TCR beta CDR3 regions were amplified from RNA transcripts. The first round was an RT-PCR with HTBI primers, and the second round was a multiplex PCR. TCRdb used MiXCR to reprocess the multiplex PCR reads, holding one entry per CDR3 protein. The sample shows some 1.1 million distinct CDR3 sequences, 35% to 40% of them seen only once. Sequenced input: peripheral blood or thyroid tissue (not recorded which). These receptors all come from an adult man with Graves' hyperthyroidism.

This clonotype was seen repeatedly, ten times or more. The V call is TRBV19, the J call TRBJ2-5; the D is unclear. The germline V gene encodes CDR1 LNHDA and CDR2 SQIVND (reference sequence). V was cut by 3 bases and J by 5 bases, with 4 bases left in between. The CDR3 runs 11 residues. CDR3 bases: TGTGCCAGTAGTATGGGGGAGACCCAGTACTTC. Translation: CASSMGETQYF.

This clonotype was counted many times. For the CDR3, the DNA is TGCAGCGTTTTGGGGGGGTTGAACACTGAAGCTTTCTTT. Protein product: CSVLGGLNTEAFF. The rearrangement joins TRBV29-1 to TRBJ1-1; perhaps TRBD1 as D (5 bases). This CDR3 region has 13 residues. Looked up from germline, CDR1 is SQVTM and CDR2 is ANQGSEA. Trimming pared 5 bases from V and 0 bases from J, leaving 10 bases between.

This clonotype has just a few counts. The rearrangement uses TRBV5-5 and TRBJ1-6; maybe TRBD1 (6 bases). The CDR3 has 15 amino acids. CDR1 and CDR2 from the germline V gene are SGHKS and YYEKEE (reference sequence). Between the trimmed V and J ends, which lost 2 bases and 9 bases, there was a span of 15 bases. CDR3 protein: CASSFSVGHGSPLHF. DNA for the CDR3: TGTGCCAGCAGCTTTTCCGTGGGACATGGTTCACCCCTCCACTTT.

This clonotype was seen only once. It may be a read error: a sequence one base away is much more abundant. The rearrangement uses TRBV20-1 and TRBJ2-5, with TRBD1 as a possible D gene (6 bases). Trimming took 3 bases from V and 9 from J, leaving 17 bases between them. CDR1 is DFQATT and CDR2 is SNEGSKA in the germline V gene (reference sequence). This CDR3 is 13 amino acids long. This chain's CDR3 is CSASPKGVLAQYF. For the CDR3, the DNA is TGCAGTGCTAGTCCCAAGGGGGTTTTGGCCCAGTACTTC.